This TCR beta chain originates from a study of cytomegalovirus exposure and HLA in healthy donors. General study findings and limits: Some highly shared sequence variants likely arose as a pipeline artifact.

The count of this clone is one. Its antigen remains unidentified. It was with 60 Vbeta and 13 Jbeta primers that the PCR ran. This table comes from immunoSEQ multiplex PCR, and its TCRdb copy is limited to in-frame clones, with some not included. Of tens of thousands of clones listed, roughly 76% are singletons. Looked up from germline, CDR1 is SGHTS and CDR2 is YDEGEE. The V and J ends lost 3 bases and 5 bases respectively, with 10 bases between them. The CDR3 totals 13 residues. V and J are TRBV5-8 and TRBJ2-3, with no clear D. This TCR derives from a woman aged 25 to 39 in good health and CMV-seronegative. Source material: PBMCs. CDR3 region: CASSYDTVDTQYF. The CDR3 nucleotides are TGTGCCAGCAGCTACGACACCGTAGATACGCAGTATTTT.